This is a list of T cell receptor beta chains from one sample in a study of radiation and T cells in renal cell carcinoma. TCRdb's table, derived via immunoSEQ multiplex PCR, lists solely in-frame clones and lacks some. This table has 100,000 to 150,000 clones, 81% appearing once. The source material was blood, sampled from a patient whose treatment included radiotherapy and nephrectomy. The receptors shown here come from a man aged 50 or older with renal cell carcinoma. Both conserved end residues are part of each CDR3. The D gene is left open where the match is weak. The size entry is marked missing in some rows and otherwise reads once, few, many or a size class.

>TRBV7-2|TRBD1|.|TRBJ2-5
CASSLHRQGAGETQYF
TGTGCCAGCAGCTTACACAGACAGGGGGCTGGTGAGACCCAGTACTTC
>TRBV7-2|TRBD2|once|TRBJ2-1
CASSYRGGGRPVQFF
TGTGCTAGCAGCTATCGCGGGGGGGGTCGACCCGTGCAGTTCTTC
>TRBV23-1|.|.|TRBJ2-7
CASSQSGNRTPYEQYF
TGCGCCAGCAGTCAATCGGGGAACAGGACCCCCTACGAGCAGTACTTC
>TRBV6-5|.|.|TRBJ2-1
CASSYNYLSSYNEQFF
TGTGCCAGCAGTTACAACTACCTGAGCTCCTACAATGAGCAGTTCTTC
>TRBV7-3|.|.|TRBJ1-1
CASSLMDGNTEAFF
TGTGCCAGCAGCTTAATGGACGGGAACACTGAAGCTTTCTTT
>TRBV19|.|.|TRBJ2-7
CASTGLSSYEQYF
TGTGCCAGTACGGGCTTAAGCTCCTACGAGCAGTACTTC
>TRBV10-3|.|.|TRBJ1-5
CAISESVASNQPQHF
TGTGCCATCAGTGAGTCGGTGGCTAGCAATCAGCCCCAGCATTTT
>TRBV6-5|TRBD1|once|TRBJ2-7
CASRYTTGVGEQYF
TGTGCCAGCAGATATACCACAGGGGTAGGCGAGCAGTACTTC
>TRBV6-6|TRBD1|.|TRBJ2-3
CASITRTGIADTQYF
TGTGCCAGCATCACCCGGACAGGGATCGCAGATACGCAGTATTTT
>TRBV28|.|.|TRBJ2-7
CASSRGYYEQYF
TGTGCCAGCAGTAGGGGGTACTACGAGCAGTACTTC
>TRBV2|.|.|TRBJ2-5
CASGSPDSIQETQYF
TGTGCCAGCGGTAGCCCGGACAGTATCCAAGAGACCCAGTACTTC
>TRBV5-1|.|.|TRBJ2-3
CASSLGGGPGTDTQYF
TGCGCCAGCAGCTTGGGTGGGGGGCCTGGCACAGATACGCAGTATTTT
>TRBV7-7|TRBD1|few|TRBJ2-2
CASSLAGGTGELFF
TGTGCTAGCAGCTTGGCAGGGGGCACCGGGGAGCTGTTTTTT
>TRBV7-2|TRBD2|.|TRBJ2-3
CASSILAATSTDTQYF
TGTGCCAGCAGCATCCTAGCGGCTACTAGCACAGATACGCAGTATTTT
>TRBV25-1|TRBD2|.|TRBJ2-1
CASRLSGRAYQQFF
TGTGCCAGCAGACTGAGCGGGAGGGCATACCAACAGTTCTTC
>TRBV7-9|TRBD2|.|TRBJ2-1
CASRGREGRGNEQFF
TGTGCCAGCAGAGGGCGGGAGGGCCGCGGCAATGAGCAGTTCTTC
>TRBV10-1|.|.|TRBJ1-4
CASMDEMTINEKLFF
TGCGCCAGCATGGATGAGATGACGATTAATGAAAAACTGTTTTTT
>TRBV4-1|.|few|TRBJ2-7
CASSQDGTYYEQYF
TGCGCCAGCAGCCAAGATGGGACATACTACGAGCAGTACTTC
>TRBV5-1|TRBD2|.|TRBJ2-1
CASTVAGGYNEQFF
TGCGCCAGCACAGTAGCGGGGGGTTACAATGAGCAGTTCTTC
>TRBV7-7|TRBD1|few|TRBJ2-5
CASSPAGTGFGETQYF
TGTGCTAGCAGCCCCGCCGGGACAGGGTTTGGGGAGACCCAGTACTTC
>TRBV9|TRBD2|.|TRBJ2-1
CASGGLATYNEQFF
TGTGCCAGCGGGGGACTAGCGACCTACAATGAGCAGTTCTTC
>TRBV9|.|.|TRBJ2-7
CASSPDGGSYEQYF
TGTGCCAGCAGCCCGGACGGAGGCTCCTACGAGCAGTACTTC
>TRBV7-9|.|.|TRBJ2-1
CASSLDSPLSSYNEQFF
TGTGCCAGCAGCTTAGACTCTCCATTAAGCTCCTACAATGAGCAGTTCTTC
>TRBV9|.|.|TRBJ2-1
CASSVLSAQHNEQFF
TGTGCCAGCAGCGTATTGTCCGCCCAGCACAATGAGCAGTTCTTC
>TRBV9|TRBD1|once|TRBJ2-1
CASSVQQGAGEQFF
TGTGCCAGCAGCGTCCAACAGGGGGCGGGTGAGCAGTTCTTC
>TRBV7-2|TRBD1|.|TRBJ2-7
CASSSGQGGVEQYF
TGTGCCAGCAGCTCAGGACAGGGGGGTGTCGAGCAGTACTTC
>TRBV27|.|.|TRBJ2-2
CASSLSSQNTGELFF
TGTGCCAGCAGTTTAAGTTCGCAGAACACCGGGGAGCTGTTTTTT
>TRBV7-9|.|few|TRBJ1-1
CASRRPNTEAFF
TGTGCCAGCAGACGACCGAACACTGAAGCTTTCTTT
>TRBV6-1|.|.|TRBJ1-3
CASRAQASRNTIYF
TGTGCCAGCAGGGCACAGGCTAGTAGAAACACCATATATTTT
>TRBV7-2|.|.|TRBJ1-2
CASSSGVNYGYTF
TGTGCCAGCAGCTCGGGTGTGAACTATGGCTACACCTTC
>TRBV2|TRBD1|.|TRBJ1-2
CASSEAGQGYYGYTF
TGTGCCAGCAGTGAAGCGGGACAGGGTTACTATGGCTACACCTTC
>TRBV28|.|.|TRBJ2-7
CASSLPVSTYEQYF
TGTGCCAGCAGTTTGCCCGTCAGCACCTACGAGCAGTACTTC
>TRBV5-1|.|.|TRBJ1-6
CASSPDPDSPLHF
TGCGCCAGCAGCCCCGACCCGGATTCACCCCTCCACTTT
>TRBV5-6|TRBD2|.|TRBJ2-5
CASSLGGLAVQETQYF
TGTGCCAGCAGCTTGGGGGGACTAGCGGTCCAAGAGACCCAGTACTTC
>TRBV19|.|.|TRBJ2-4
CASSIQGSKNIQYF
TGTGCCAGTAGTATCCAGGGATCAAAAAACATTCAGTACTTC
>TRBV27|.|.|TRBJ2-7
CASSLWSDYEQYF
TGTGCCAGCAGTTTATGGTCGGACTACGAGCAGTACTTC
>TRBV5-1|TRBD1|.|TRBJ1-1
CASSLYGTVAPNTEAFF
TGCGCCAGCAGCTTGTACGGGACAGTCGCCCCCAACACTGAAGCTTTCTTT
>TRBV7-7|TRBD2|.|TRBJ2-1
CASSPQLAGVNNEQFF
TGTGCTAGCAGCCCCCAACTAGCGGGGGTAAACAATGAGCAGTTCTTC
>TRBV10-1|.|.|TRBJ2-7
CASLAGIAVTSEQYF
TGCGCCAGCCTAGCCGGTATAGCGGTCACTTCCGAGCAGTACTTC
>TRBV7-9|TRBD1|few|TRBJ1-2
CASTLDRGTGYTF
TGTGCCAGCACTCTAGACAGGGGGACTGGCTACACCTTC
>TRBV7-6|.|.|TRBJ2-1
CASSLGLGANEQFF
TGTGCCAGCAGCTTAGGTCTGGGGGCCAATGAGCAGTTCTTC
>TRBV9|.|.|TRBJ2-1
CASSLINGGTPFDEQFF
TGTGCCAGCAGCCTCATTAACGGAGGCACCCCTTTTGATGAGCAGTTCTTC
>TRBV30|.|.|TRBJ2-7
CAWSARGEQYF
TGTGCCTGGAGTGCCAGAGGGGAGCAGTACTTC
>TRBV13|.|few|TRBJ1-1
CASSFRGGAEAFF
TGTGCCAGCAGCTTTAGGGGAGGCGCTGAAGCTTTCTTT
>TRBV28|.|.|TRBJ1-4
CASSLGVGKLFF
TGTGCCAGCAGTTTGGGGGTCGGAAAACTGTTTTTT